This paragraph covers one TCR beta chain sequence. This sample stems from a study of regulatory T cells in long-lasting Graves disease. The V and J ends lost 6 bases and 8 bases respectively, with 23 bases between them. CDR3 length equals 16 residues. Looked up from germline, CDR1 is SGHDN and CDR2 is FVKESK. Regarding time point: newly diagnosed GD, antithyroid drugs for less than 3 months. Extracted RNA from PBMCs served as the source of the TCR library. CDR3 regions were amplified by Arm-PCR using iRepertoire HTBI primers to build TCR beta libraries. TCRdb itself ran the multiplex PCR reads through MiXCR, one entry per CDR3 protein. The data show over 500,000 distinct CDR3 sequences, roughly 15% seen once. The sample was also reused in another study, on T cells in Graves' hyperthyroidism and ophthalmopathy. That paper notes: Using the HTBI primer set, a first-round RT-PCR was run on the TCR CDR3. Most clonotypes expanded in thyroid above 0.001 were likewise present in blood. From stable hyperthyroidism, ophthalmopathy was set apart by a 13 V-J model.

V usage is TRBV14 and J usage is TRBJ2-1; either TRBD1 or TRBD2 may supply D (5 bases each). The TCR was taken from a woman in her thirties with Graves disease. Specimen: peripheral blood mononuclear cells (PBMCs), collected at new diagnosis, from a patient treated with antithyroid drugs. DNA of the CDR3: TGTGCCAGCAGGCGTGGGGGTACGGCAGCTTACGATGAGCAGTTCTTC. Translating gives CASRRGGTAAYDEQFF.